The 26 T cell receptor beta chains below all came from one sample that was sequenced in a study of T cell responses to AZD1222 COVID-19 vaccine. Data came from immunoSEQ multiplex PCR; TCRdb stores just in-frame clones and leaves some out. The sample consists of more than 85,000 clones, roughly nine tenths of them appearing once. Sample: peripheral blood, taken on day 0 of AZD1222 vaccination. These receptors came from an adult in good health.

The V call is TRBV4-2, the J call TRBJ1-6; 7 bases line up with TRBD1. This CDR3 has 15 amino acids. CDR1 and CDR2 from the germline V gene are LGHNA and YNFKEQ. Germline trimming cut 1 base from V and 7 bases from J; bases unmatched to any gene: 4. This CDR3 is CASSQVPGGNSPLHF. The CDR3 region has the DNA TGTGCCAGCAGCCAAGTGCCAGGGGGGAATTCACCCCTCCACTTT.

The CDR3 DNA sequence: TGTGCCAGCCGACCTGGGGGACCACGTCAGTATTTT. Translation: CASRPGGPRQYF. This chain joins TRBV28 and TRBJ2-3; D could derive from TRBD1 or TRBD2 (5 bases each). Germline lookup yields CDR1 MDHEN and CDR2 SYDVKM. Between the trimmed V and J ends, which lost 8 bases and 12 bases, there was a span of 18 bases. The CDR3 covers 12 residues.

The chain couples TRBV3-1 (or the pseudogene TRBV3-2) to TRBJ2-1, with D uncertain. CDR1 and CDR2 from the germline V gene are LGHDT and YNNKEL (reference sequence). The CDR3 sequence is 13 residues long. V lost 1 base to trimming and J lost 10 bases, with 11 bases between them. CDR3 sequence: CASSQVELGEQFF. The CDR3 DNA reads TGTGCCAGCAGCCAAGTGGAGTTGGGCGAGCAGTTCTTC.

The chain recombines TRBV7-8 with TRBJ2-5; D may be TRBD1 (6 bases). The ends were cut back, 3 bases at V and 4 bases at J, with 15 bases in the middle. There are 15 residues in the CDR3. Germline lookup yields CDR1 SGHVS and CDR2 FQNEAQ. The CDR3 DNA follows: TGTGCCAGCAGCTTGCGTCGTGGGGGCCCAGAGACCCAGTACTTC. Translated: CASSLRRGGPETQYF. Drawing the rest from reference TRBV7-8 and TRBJ2-5, the complete variable domain is GAGVSQSPRYKVAKRGQDVALRCDPISGHVSLFWYQQALGQGPEFLTYFQNEAQLDKSGLPSDRFFAERPEGSVSTLKIQRTQQEDSAVYLCASSLRRGGPETQYFGPGTRLLVL.

The chain is built from TRBV11-2 and TRBJ1-4; no reliable D call. The CDR3 runs 13 residues. The V end lost 3 bases, the J end lost 8 bases, and 10 bases lay between the germline ends. Germline V gene lookup returns CDR1 SGHAT and CDR2 FQNNGV. Written as DNA, the CDR3 is TGTGCCAGCAGCTTCCGGGCAAGCGAAAAACTGTTTTTT. Encoded protein: CASSFRASEKLFF.

V usage is TRBV11-2 and J usage is TRBJ1-2; D is uncertain. V dropped 3 bases and J dropped 7 bases, with 12 bases sitting between them. Per germline, CDR1 SGHAT and CDR2 FQNNGV. The length of the CDR3 is 13 residues. CDR3: CASSFSRTAGYTF. In DNA, the CDR3 is TGTGCCAGCAGCTTCTCCCGGACGGCTGGCTACACCTTC.

V usage is TRBV7-8 and J usage is TRBJ2-7, with D perhaps TRBD1 (6 bases). Trimming shortened V by 4 bases and J by 3 bases, and 16 bases separated the two germline ends. In germline, CDR1 is SGHVS, CDR2 FQNEAQ. The CDR3 totals 15 residues. DNA of the CDR3: TGTGCCAGCAGCTCCGATGCCACAGGGTACTACGAGCAGTACTTC. It yields the protein CASSSDATGYYEQYF. Looking up the rest from reference TRBV7-8 and TRBJ2-7 gives the full variable domain: GAGVSQSPRYKVAKRGQDVALRCDPISGHVSLFWYQQALGQGPEFLTYFQNEAQLDKSGLPSDRFFAERPEGSVSTLKIQRTQQEDSAVYLCASSSDATGYYEQYFGPGTRLTVT.

This clone was observed once. The rearrangement links TRBV28 to TRBJ2-7, with 8 bases matching TRBD1. Germline CDR1 MDHEN, CDR2 SYDVKM. Unmatched junction bases numbered 12, after V lost 5 bases and J lost 9 bases. The CDR3 is 14 amino acids. The CDR3 region is CASSPTGVRVGQYF. Here the CDR3 DNA reads TGTGCCAGCAGTCCGACAGGGGTCCGGGTCGGGCAGTACTTC.

The J gene is TRBJ1-5, the V gene TRBV6-5; D gene uncertain. CDR1 is MNHEY, CDR2 SVGAGI, per germline. The CDR3 is made up of 14 amino acids. The V gene lost 4 bases and the J gene lost 7 bases, with 14 bases spanning the gap. The CDR3 spells CASSSPGSNQPQHF. CDR3 nucleotides: TGTGCCAGCAGTTCGCCCGGGTCTAACCAGCCCCAGCATTTT.

This clone has a handful of counts. The chain joins TRBV5-1 to TRBJ1-6, with a tentative D call TRBD1 (6 bases). Germline CDR1 reads SGHRS; CDR2 reads YFSETQ. This CDR3 is built from 18 residues. V lost 0 bases and J lost 8, with 21 bases in between. CDR3 loop: CASSLVPAQGKTYSPLHF. In DNA form, the CDR3 reads TGCGCCAGCAGCTTGGTTCCCGCCCAGGGGAAGACGTATTCACCCCTCCACTTT.

This chain links TRBV6-5 with TRBJ1-5; no clear D. The CDR3 contains 13 residues. The germline V gene encodes CDR1 MNHEY and CDR2 SVGAGI. V lost 7 bases, J lost 7 bases, and 14 bases lay in between. The chain's CDR3 is CASTLRVGQPQHF. The CDR3 nucleotides are TGTGCCAGCACCCTGAGGGTTGGACAGCCCCAGCATTTT.

Only a few counts were recorded for this clone. The V gene is TRBV7-9, the J gene TRBJ1-1, with D unclear. V lost 1 base, J lost 0 bases, and 3 bases lay in between. This CDR3 contains 13 residues. Per germline, CDR1 SEHNR and CDR2 FQNEAQ (reference sequence). This CDR3 reads CASSLDLNTEAFF. Written as DNA, the CDR3 is TGTGCCAGCAGCTTAGATTTGAACACTGAAGCTTTCTTT.

This chain links TRBV11-3 with TRBJ2-7; TRBD1 might be the D (5 bases). The germline V gene has CDR1 SGHNT and CDR2 YENEEA. This CDR3 is 15 amino acids long. V lost 4 bases, J lost 3 bases, and 16 bases lay in between. CDR3 bases: TGTGCCAGCAGCTCTCCTTTTGGGGCATACTACGAGCAGTACTTC. This gives the protein CASSSPFGAYYEQYF.

V and J are TRBV7-8 and TRBJ1-1; D gene unclear. Germline values: CDR1 SGHVS, CDR2 FQNEAQ. V lost 2 bases, J lost 4 bases, and 11 bases lay in between. This CDR3 is 14 amino acids long. In nucleotides, the CDR3 is TGTGCCAGCAGCTTATATCGTCGGAGCACTGAAGCTTTCTTT. Its protein product is CASSLYRRSTEAFF.

This clone has a handful of counts. The chain couples TRBV27 to TRBJ1-2; TRBD1 agrees at 7 bases. J gave up 1 base and V 6 bases, and 11 bases lay outside the gene matches. The CDR3 covers 16 residues. Germline V lookup: CDR1 MNHEY, CDR2 SMNVEV (reference sequence). CDR3 region: CASSSTRDSLNYGYTF. CDR3 in DNA: TGTGCCAGCAGCTCCACCCGGGACAGCCTTAACTATGGCTACACCTTC.

The rearrangement links TRBV19 to TRBJ2-1; 9 nucleotides agree with TRBD2. Losses at the gene ends were 7 bases for V and 7 bases for J; bases not matched to a gene: 8. This CDR3 is 14 amino acids long. CDR1 LNHDA and CDR2 SQIVND come from the germline V gene (reference sequence). The CDR3 reads CASTPGGLANEQFF. The CDR3, as DNA: TGTGCCAGTACCCCTGGGGGACTAGCAAATGAGCAGTTCTTC.

The J gene is TRBJ2-5, the V gene TRBV4-1; 11 bases align to TRBD2. Unmatched junction bases numbered 8, after V lost 2 bases and J lost 0 bases. The CDR3 covers 18 residues. Per germline, CDR1 MGHRA and CDR2 YSYEKL. CDR3 in amino acids: CASSQQGTSGQYQETQYF. CDR3 DNA sequence: TGCGCCAGCAGCCAACAAGGGACTAGCGGACAGTACCAAGAGACCCAGTACTTC.

V gene TRBV29-1 combines with J gene TRBJ1-1, with D perhaps matching TRBD1 (5 bases). The V gene's germline CDR1 is SQVTM and CDR2 ANQGSEA. The CDR3 contains 13 residues. V dropped 2 bases and J dropped 6 bases, with 13 bases sitting between them. The CDR3: CSVEYTGISEAFF. DNA for the CDR3: TGCAGCGTTGAATATACAGGTATCTCTGAAGCTTTCTTT.

V and J are TRBV7-9 and TRBJ1-4; the match to TRBD1 covers 10 bases. Losses at the gene ends were 0 bases for V and 4 bases for J; bases not matched to a gene: 5. CDR1 and CDR2 (germline): SEHNR, FQNEAQ (reference sequence). The CDR3 totals 17 residues. This CDR3 is CASSLATTGGINEKLFF. The DNA of the CDR3 is TGTGCCAGCAGCTTAGCTACGACAGGGGGCATTAATGAAAAACTGTTTTTT.

The chain employs TRBV10-3 and TRBJ2-2, with D perhaps matching TRBD2 (5 bases). Trimming pared 4 bases from V and 2 bases from J, leaving 5 bases between. The CDR3 consists of 13 residues. CDR1 and CDR2 from the germline V gene are ENHRY and SYGVKD. For the CDR3, the DNA is TGTGCCATCAGTGCGGGAAACACCGGGGAGCTGTTTTTT. It specifies CAISAGNTGELFF.

This chain uses TRBV10-2 with TRBJ2-1; D is unresolved. This CDR3 has 14 residues. Per germline, CDR1 WSHSY and CDR2 SAAADI. The V and J ends lost 2 bases and 3 bases respectively, with 8 bases between them. For the CDR3, the DNA is TGCGCCAGCAGTGAGCTACCAGTCTACAATGAGCAGTTCTTC. Its translation is CASSELPVYNEQFF.

The V call is TRBV6-5, the J call TRBJ1-2, with a possible D match to TRBD1 (6 bases). The CDR3 consists of 15 residues. V was clipped by 2 bases and J by 4 bases, with 14 bases between them. The germline gives CDR1 MNHEY, CDR2 SVGAGI. The CDR3 protein is CASSYPRQDTYGYTF. The CDR3 nucleotides are TGTGCCAGCAGTTACCCAAGACAGGACACCTATGGCTACACCTTC.

The chain recombines TRBV11-3 with TRBJ2-1; TRBD1 matches 11 bases. V trimming: 3 bases; J trimming: 6 bases; junction bases outside the gene matches: 4. Germline V gene sequence: CDR1 SGHNT, CDR2 YENEEA. The CDR3 has 15 residues. CDR3: CASSFTGTGGNEQFF. DNA for the CDR3: TGTGCCAGCAGCTTTACCGGGACAGGGGGCAATGAGCAGTTCTTC.

The rearrangement joins TRBV27 to TRBJ2-1; 13 positions agree with TRBD2. The CDR3 is made up of 17 amino acids. CDR1 MNHEY and CDR2 SMNVEV come from the germline V gene (reference sequence). V lost 2 bases and J lost 3; bases outside the gene matches: 4. CDR3 in amino acids: CASSLGLAGAGYNEQFF. Here the CDR3 DNA reads TGTGCCAGCAGTTTAGGACTAGCGGGAGCGGGCTACAATGAGCAGTTCTTC.

This chain joins TRBV4-2 and TRBJ1-2; D not certain. Germline assignment: CDR1 LGHNA and CDR2 YNFKEQ. This CDR3 region has 15 residues. Between the trimmed V and J ends, which lost 0 bases and 0 bases, there was a span of 8 bases. The CDR3 nucleotides are TGTGCCAGCAGCCAAGAGGCCGTAGCTAACTATGGCTACACCTTC. Amino acids: CASSQEAVANYGYTF.

The gene calls are TRBV3-1 (or the pseudogene TRBV3-2) and TRBJ2-3; D may be TRBD2 (6 bases). The CDR3 loop spans 14 amino acids. Looked up from germline, CDR1 is LGHDT and CDR2 is YNNKEL (reference sequence). Between the trimmed V and J ends, which lost 4 bases and 6 bases, there was a span of 14 bases. The CDR3 nucleotides read TGTGCCAGCAGCCTTTCGACCGGAGGGGATACGCAGTATTTT. This encodes CASSLSTGGDTQYF.